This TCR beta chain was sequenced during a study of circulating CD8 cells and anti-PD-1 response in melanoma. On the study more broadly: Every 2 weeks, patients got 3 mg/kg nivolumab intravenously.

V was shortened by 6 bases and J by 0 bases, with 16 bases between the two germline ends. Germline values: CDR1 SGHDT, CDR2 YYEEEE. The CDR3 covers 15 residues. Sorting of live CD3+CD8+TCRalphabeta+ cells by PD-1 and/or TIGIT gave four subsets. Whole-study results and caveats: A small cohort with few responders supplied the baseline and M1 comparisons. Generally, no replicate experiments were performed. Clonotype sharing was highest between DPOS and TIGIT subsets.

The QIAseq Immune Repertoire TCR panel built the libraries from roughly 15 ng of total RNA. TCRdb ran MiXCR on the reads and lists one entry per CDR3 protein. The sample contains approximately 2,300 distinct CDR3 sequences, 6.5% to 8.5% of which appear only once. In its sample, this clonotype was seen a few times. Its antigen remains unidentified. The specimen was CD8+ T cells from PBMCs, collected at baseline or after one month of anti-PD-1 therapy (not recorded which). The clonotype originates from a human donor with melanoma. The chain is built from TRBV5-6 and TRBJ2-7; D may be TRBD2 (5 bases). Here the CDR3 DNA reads TGTGCCAGCACCTTCTGGGGTGGGAGCTCCTACGAGCAGTACTTC. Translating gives CASTFWGGSSYEQYF. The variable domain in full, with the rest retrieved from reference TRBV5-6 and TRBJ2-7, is DAGVTQSPTHLIKTRGQQVTLRCSPKSGHDTVSWYQQALGQGPQFIFQYYEEEERQRGNFPDRFSGHQFPNYSSELNVNALLLGDSALYLCASTFWGGSSYEQYFGPGTRLTVT.